This T cell receptor (beta chain) was documented in a study of glioma-infiltrating T cells. Study information: Low-grade gliomas were grade II; glioblastomas were grade IV at initial diagnosis. Before surgery, glioma patients received dexamethasone for at most six days. Whole-study results and caveats: Above-expected tissue-blood divergence occurred in all gliomas, most in low-grade ones. Tissue and blood shared very few CDR3 sequences.

Of note for this clonotype: Its specificity is not known. It may be a read error: a sequence one base away is much more abundant.

The iRepertoire nested amplicon-rescue multiplex PCR amplified TCR alpha and beta CDR3s from RNA. TCRdb ran MiXCR on the multiplex PCR reads and lists one entry per CDR3 protein. Of around 350,000 distinct CDR3 sequences listed, less than 50% were seen once; the top ten hold approximately 12%. The V gene end was trimmed by 3 bases and the J gene end by 5 bases; junction bases not matched to a gene: 15. The CDR3 runs 17 residues. The germline CDR1 and CDR2 sequences are MNHEY and SMNVEV (reference sequence). The sample was glioma tissue, nonneoplastic brain tissue, or PBMCs (not recorded which). This chain joins TRBV27 and TRBJ1-2, with 7 bases that match TRBD1. The clonotype comes from a human donor with low-grade glioma or glioblastoma, undergoing nonglioma brain surgery, or in good health (not recorded which). This CDR3 is CASSFCARQGGQYGYTF. The CDR3 DNA is TGTGCCAGCAGTTTTTGTGCTCGACAGGGAGGTCAATATGGCTACACCTTC.